The clone carrying this T cell receptor beta chain was seen ten or more times. Its matching antigen is unknown. The data belong to a study of T-cell reconstitution after alpha-beta-depleted transplantation in children. Unique molecular identifiers tagged the TCRbeta library. Each CDR3 protein is one row after TCRdb ran MiXCR on the PCR reads. The sample shows hundreds of thousands of distinct CDR3 sequences, approximately 14% of them seen only once. The study, taken as a whole, reports: Newly produced T cells mostly provided counts and TCRbeta diversity after one year, as hyperexpanded clones declined. The origin of alpha-beta T cells about two months after transplant was reportedly several hundred expanded graft clones.

Sequencing was performed on PBMCs, taken before TCRalphabeta/CD19-depleted stem cell transplant. This receptor was identified in a girl aged 2 to 10 with congenital amegakaryocytic thrombocytopenia, due to receive a stem cell transplant.

The CDR3 sequence is CSALDRGEYNEQFF. The CDR3, as DNA: TGCAGTGCTCTGGACAGGGGAGAGTACAATGAGCAGTTCTTC. V usage is TRBV20-1 and J usage is TRBJ2-1; TRBD1 matches at 9 bases. The V gene's germline CDR1 is DFQATT and CDR2 SNEGSKA (reference sequence). V gave up 5 bases and J gave up 4 bases; unmatched junction bases: 6. This CDR3 spans 14 amino acids.